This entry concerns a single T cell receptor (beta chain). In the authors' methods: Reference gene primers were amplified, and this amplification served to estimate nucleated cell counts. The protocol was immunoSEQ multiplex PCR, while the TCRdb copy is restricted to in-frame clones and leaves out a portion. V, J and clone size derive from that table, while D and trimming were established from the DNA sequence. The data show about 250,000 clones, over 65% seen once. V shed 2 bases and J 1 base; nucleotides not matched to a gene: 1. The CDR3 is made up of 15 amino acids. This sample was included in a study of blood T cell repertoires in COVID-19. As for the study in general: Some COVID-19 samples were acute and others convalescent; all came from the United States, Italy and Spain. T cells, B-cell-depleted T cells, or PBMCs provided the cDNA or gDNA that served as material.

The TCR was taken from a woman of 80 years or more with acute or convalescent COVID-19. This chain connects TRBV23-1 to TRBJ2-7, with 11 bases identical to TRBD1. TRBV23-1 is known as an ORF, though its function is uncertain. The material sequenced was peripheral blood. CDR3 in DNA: TGCGCCAGCAGTCAAGGACAGGGGGCGTCCTACGAGCAGTACTTC. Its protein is CASSQGQGASYEQYF.